This T cell receptor (beta chain) was sequenced in a study of blood T cell repertoires in COVID-19. V lost 2 bases to trimming and J lost 6 bases; unmatched junction nucleotides: 10. Germline CDR1 reads MDHEN; CDR2 reads SYDVKM. This CDR3 has 15 residues. Repertoires were generated with immunoSEQ multiplex PCR, while TCRdb's copy carries only in-frame clones and drops some. The sample yields 270,000 or so clones, around 87% seen once. The TCR sequence derives from a woman aged 55 to 70 with COVID-19, enrolled during active disease. Sequenced material: peripheral blood. V usage is TRBV28 and J usage is TRBJ2-7, with 7 bases aligning to TRBD2. In DNA, the CDR3 is TGTGCCAGCAGTTTAAGGGAGCGGGGAATTAGCGAGCAGTACTTC. It translates to CASSLRERGISEQYF.